What follows describes a single T cell receptor beta chain. Antigen specificity is unknown. These data come from a study of shared clonotypes between healthy human individuals. Background on the study: CD4 naive and memory got three plates each, CD8 naive two, CD8 memory one.

Findings and caveats of the study: Naive subsets generally had larger estimated richness than memory subsets.

The table came from immunoSEQ multiplex PCR; TCRdb's copy has only in-frame clones and leaves some out. The table shows 2 million to 2.5 million clones, with nearly 97% occurring only once. The donors were adults (healthy and HIV-negative) with no recent acute infections or vaccinations. Germline values: CDR1 SNHLY, CDR2 FYNNEI. CDR3 length equals 14 residues. V lost 4 bases and J 6 bases, leaving 14 bases between the germline ends. The receptor's source is a man between 18 and 35 years old in good health. The sequenced material came from naive CD4+ T cells sorted from blood. Stated subset: CD45RA+ positively selected. The genes are TRBV2 and TRBJ2-3, with TRBD2 as a possible D gene (7 bases). The DNA for the CDR3 is TGTGCCAGCAGTGTTGGGGGGGCATGGGATACGCAGTATTTT. Translating gives CASSVGGAWDTQYF.